These T cell receptor beta chains were read from a single sample in a study of T-cell reconstitution after alpha-beta-depleted transplantation in children. TCRdb fed the PCR reads into MiXCR, producing one record per CDR3 protein. The profile shows 800,000 to 1,000,000 distinct CDR3 sequences, about 29% of them singletons. Sequencing was performed on PBMCs, mostly from graft donor cells, taken 360 days after TCRalphabeta/CD19-depleted stem cell transplant. All receptors come from a boy younger than two who had a stem cell transplant for SCID, so the T cells may come from the graft donor. The conserved cysteine and the conserved F or W are not part of the CDR3 here.

CDR3aa | j_gene | v_gene
ASKITGVSSPLH | TRBJ1-6 | TRBV12-3/TRBV12-4
SVREGGMNTEAF | TRBJ1-1 | TRBV29-1
ASSQDWRRSLNEQF | TRBJ2-1 | TRBV4-1
ASGPGTAGNTIY | TRBJ1-3 | TRBV5-6
ASSPAAGDNEQF | TRBJ2-1 | TRBV7-2
ASSLGPPAYEQY | TRBJ2-7 | TRBV5-1
ASSQDYPLAALRETQY | TRBJ2-5 | TRBV4-2
ASSYRSLMNEETQY | TRBJ2-5 | TRBV6-2/TRBV6-3
ASSYSKKGGAEEKLF | TRBJ1-4 | TRBV6-5
ASSPWGVALRNTIY | TRBJ1-3 | TRBV7-2
ASSVEGGRQPQH | TRBJ1-5 | TRBV9
ASSKTGNTGELF | TRBJ2-2 | TRBV6-2/TRBV6-3
SVVGTGGSSGGFRELF | TRBJ2-2 | TRBV29-1
ASSMGPLGGDQETQY | TRBJ2-5 | TRBV19
ASSAGTTSAKNIQY | TRBJ2-4 | TRBV12-3/TRBV12-4
ASSLGGQGLETQY | TRBJ2-5 | TRBV5-4
SAASDRAYGYT | TRBJ1-2 | TRBV20-1
ASIASLGPQH | TRBJ1-5 | TRBV28
SVDEGGWGTDTQY | TRBJ2-3 | TRBV29-1
ATSERGGSTDTQY | TRBJ2-3 | TRBV24-1
ASSWREGPSQPQH | TRBJ1-5 | TRBV5-1
ASSLSMMRTEAF | TRBJ1-1 | TRBV5-1
ASSYVGGADGYT | TRBJ1-2 | TRBV6-5
SVQGQGNTEAF | TRBJ1-1 | TRBV20-1
ASSQQGQANTGELF | TRBJ2-2 | TRBV7-2
SPKGRFGGGFQETQY | TRBJ2-5 | TRBV20-1
ASSLGVAAF | TRBJ1-1 | TRBV5-5
ASSPSPEGQVSLLYYGYT | TRBJ1-2 | TRBV28
ASSIIGEDTQY | TRBJ2-3 | TRBV19
SATSGGQTYEQY | TRBJ2-7 | TRBV20-1
ASARGSSGSYNEQF | TRBJ2-1 | TRBV5-1
ASSRGGGAGNKLF | TRBJ1-4 | TRBV7-2
ASSFQGSETDTQY | TRBJ2-3 | TRBV7-2
ASSSKPSQETQY | TRBJ2-5 | TRBV12-3/TRBV12-4
ASSPLAGPSNNEQF | TRBJ2-1 | TRBV18
SASPRVNTEAF | TRBJ1-1 | TRBV20-1
ASSYRGLAGEPYNEQF | TRBJ2-1 | TRBV6-5
ASSPWTAQETQY | TRBJ2-5 | TRBV12-3/TRBV12-4
ASSQQGARETQY | TRBJ2-5 | TRBV5-1
ASSLVYRDTEAF | TRBJ1-1 | TRBV5-5
ASSHPGGGPTDTQY | TRBJ2-3 | TRBV5-1
SAGGGALDTQY | TRBJ2-3 | TRBV20-1
ASSLARGLAGSEQF | TRBJ2-1 | TRBV12-3/TRBV12-4
AIRRGIAGSGEQY | TRBJ2-7 | TRBV10-3
SARDRPRGGYT | TRBJ1-2 | TRBV20-1
SALRLAGDTDTQY | TRBJ2-3 | TRBV29-1
ASSLPDWGGDSNTGELF | TRBJ2-2 | TRBV5-1
SALGVGQF | TRBJ2-1 | TRBV20-1
ASSLGGFEQF | TRBJ2-1 | TRBV12-3/TRBV12-4
SARYSGDVYGYT | TRBJ1-2 | TRBV20-1
ASSRPGSGANVLT | TRBJ2-6 | TRBV4-2
ASSTAGADTQY | TRBJ2-3 | TRBV5-5
ASSTPRQGGNTEAF | TRBJ1-1 | TRBV6-1
SARGLAGGTNTQY | TRBJ2-3 | TRBV20-1
ATSRSAAYEQY | TRBJ2-7 | TRBV15
ASSIRTRGRLSYNEQF | TRBJ2-1 | TRBV11-2
ARSALGDTEAF | TRBJ1-1 | TRBV2
SASRGSSGELF | TRBJ2-2 | TRBV20-1
ASSPTGTGTGNTIY | TRBJ1-3 | TRBV6-1
ASSGRGLGGEQF | TRBJ2-1 | TRBV9